This T cell receptor beta chain is drawn from a study of cytomegalovirus exposure and HLA in healthy donors. The CDR3 extends over 14 amino acids. The germline CDR1 and CDR2 sequences are SGHDT and YYEEEE. Unmatched junction bases numbered 5, after V lost 5 bases and J lost 6 bases. The PCR employed 60 Vbeta primers together with 13 Jbeta primers. Data came from immunoSEQ multiplex PCR; TCRdb stores just in-frame clones and leaves some out. The data show about 150,000 clones, 60% to 80% seen once. Study results and limitations: Usually a TCR sequence was rare, but some public TCRs were found in many donors.

Concerning this clone: Its antigen is not identified.

This clonotype was obtained from a man aged 25 to 45 in good health and CMV-seropositive. Sequenced material: PBMCs. This sequence joins TRBV5-6 and TRBJ1-4; 9 positions agree with TRBD1. The chain's CDR3 is CASRYRDRDEKLFF. For the CDR3, the DNA is TGTGCCAGCAGGTACCGGGACAGGGATGAAAAACTGTTTTTT. Using reference TRBV5-6 and TRBJ1-4 for the parts outside the CDR3, the full variable domain is DAGVTQSPTHLIKTRGQQVTLRCSPKSGHDTVSWYQQALGQGPQFIFQYYEEEERQRGNFPDRFSGHQFPNYSSELNVNALLLGDSALYLCASRYRDRDEKLFFGSGTQLSVL.